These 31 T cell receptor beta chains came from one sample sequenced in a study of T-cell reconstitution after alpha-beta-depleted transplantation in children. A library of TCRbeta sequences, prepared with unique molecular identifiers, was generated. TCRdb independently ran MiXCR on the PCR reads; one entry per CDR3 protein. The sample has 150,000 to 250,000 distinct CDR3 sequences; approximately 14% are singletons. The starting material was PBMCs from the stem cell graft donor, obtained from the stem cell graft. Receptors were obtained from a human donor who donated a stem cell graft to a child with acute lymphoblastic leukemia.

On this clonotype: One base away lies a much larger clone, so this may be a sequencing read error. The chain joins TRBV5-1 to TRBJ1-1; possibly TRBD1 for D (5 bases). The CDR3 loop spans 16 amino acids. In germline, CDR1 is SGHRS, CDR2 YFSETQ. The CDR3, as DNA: TGCGTCAGCAGCTTGGCCGCGGCAGGGCCGAACACTGAAGCTTTCTTT. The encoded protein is CVSSLAAAGPNTEAFF. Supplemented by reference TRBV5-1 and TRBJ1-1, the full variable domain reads KAGVTQTPRYLIKTRGQQVTLSCSPISGHRSVSWYQQTPGQGLQFLFEYFSETQRNKGNFPGRFSGRQFSNSRSEMNVSTLELGDSALYLCVSSLAAAGPNTEAFFGQGTRLTVV.

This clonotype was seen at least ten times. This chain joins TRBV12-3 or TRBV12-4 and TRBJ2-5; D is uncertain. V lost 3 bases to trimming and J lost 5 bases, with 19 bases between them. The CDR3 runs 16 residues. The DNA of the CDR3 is TGTGCCAGCAGTTTTCGACGGAATATGGCCTGGGAGACCCAGTACTTC. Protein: CASSFRRNMAWETQYF.

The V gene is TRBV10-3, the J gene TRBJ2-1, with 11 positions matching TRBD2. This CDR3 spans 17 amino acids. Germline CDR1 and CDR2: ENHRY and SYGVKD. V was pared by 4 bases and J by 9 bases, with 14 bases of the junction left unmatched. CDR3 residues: CAISAPSLAGGSSEQFF. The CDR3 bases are TGTGCCATCAGTGCCCCCTCGCTAGCGGGAGGAAGCAGTGAGCAGTTCTTC.

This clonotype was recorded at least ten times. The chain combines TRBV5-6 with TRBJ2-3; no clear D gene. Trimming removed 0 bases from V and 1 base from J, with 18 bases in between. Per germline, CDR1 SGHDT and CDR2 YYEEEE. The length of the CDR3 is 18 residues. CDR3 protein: CASSLVFFPPEGTDTQYF. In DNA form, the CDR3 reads TGTGCCAGCAGCTTGGTTTTCTTTCCCCCCGAAGGCACAGATACGCAGTATTTT.

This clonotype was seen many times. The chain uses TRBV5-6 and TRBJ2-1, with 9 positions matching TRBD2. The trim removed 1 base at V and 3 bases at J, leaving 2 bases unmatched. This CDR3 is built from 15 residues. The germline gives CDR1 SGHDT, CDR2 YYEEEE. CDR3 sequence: CASSLRSGSYNEQFF. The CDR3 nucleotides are TGTGCCAGCAGCTTGCGTAGCGGGAGCTACAATGAGCAGTTCTTC.

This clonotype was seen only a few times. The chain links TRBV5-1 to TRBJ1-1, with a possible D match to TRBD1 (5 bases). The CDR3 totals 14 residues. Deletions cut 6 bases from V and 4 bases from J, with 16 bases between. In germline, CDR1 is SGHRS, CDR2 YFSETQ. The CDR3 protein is CASTGVGGGTEAFF. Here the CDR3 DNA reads TGCGCCAGCACCGGTGTGGGGGGGGGCACTGAAGCTTTCTTT.

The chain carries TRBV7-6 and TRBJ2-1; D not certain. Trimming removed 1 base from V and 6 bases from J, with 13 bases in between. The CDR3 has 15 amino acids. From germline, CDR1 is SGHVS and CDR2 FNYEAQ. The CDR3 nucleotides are TGTGCCAGCAGCTTAGAGATGGGCAGACTCAATGAGCAGTTCTTC. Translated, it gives CASSLEMGRLNEQFF.

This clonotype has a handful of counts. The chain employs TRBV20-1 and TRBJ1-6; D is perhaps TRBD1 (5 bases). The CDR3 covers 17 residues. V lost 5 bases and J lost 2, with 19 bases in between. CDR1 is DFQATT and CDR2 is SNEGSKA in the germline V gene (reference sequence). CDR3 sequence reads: CSARSQAGAAYNSPLHF. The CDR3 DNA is TGCAGTGCTCGAAGCCAGGCTGGGGCCGCCTATAATTCACCCCTCCACTTT.

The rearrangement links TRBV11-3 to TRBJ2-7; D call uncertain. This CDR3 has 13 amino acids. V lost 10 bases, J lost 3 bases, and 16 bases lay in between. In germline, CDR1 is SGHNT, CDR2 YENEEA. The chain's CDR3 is CATSVAVLYEQYF. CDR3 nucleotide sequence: TGTGCCACCTCCGTTGCGGTTCTCTACGAGCAGTACTTC. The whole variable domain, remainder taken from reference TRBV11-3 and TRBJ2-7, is EAGVVQSPRYKIIEKKQPVAFWCNPISGHNTLYWYLQNLGQGPELLIRYENEEAVDDSQLPKDRFSAERLKGVDSTLKIQPAELGDSAVYLCATSVAVLYEQYFGPGTRLTVT.

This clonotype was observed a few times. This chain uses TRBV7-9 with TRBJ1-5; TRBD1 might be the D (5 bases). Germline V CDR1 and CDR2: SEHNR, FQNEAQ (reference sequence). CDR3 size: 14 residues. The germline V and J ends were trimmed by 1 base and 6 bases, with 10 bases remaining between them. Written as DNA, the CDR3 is TGTGCCAGCAGCTTAGATGGGGCTAGTCAGCCCCAGCATTTT. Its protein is CASSLDGASQPQHF.

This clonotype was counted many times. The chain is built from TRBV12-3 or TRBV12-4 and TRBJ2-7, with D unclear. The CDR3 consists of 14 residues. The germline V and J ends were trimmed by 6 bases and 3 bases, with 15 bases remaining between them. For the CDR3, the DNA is TGTGCCAGCAGGGCGGCGGCCCGAGACTACGAGCAGTACTTC. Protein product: CASRAAARDYEQYF.

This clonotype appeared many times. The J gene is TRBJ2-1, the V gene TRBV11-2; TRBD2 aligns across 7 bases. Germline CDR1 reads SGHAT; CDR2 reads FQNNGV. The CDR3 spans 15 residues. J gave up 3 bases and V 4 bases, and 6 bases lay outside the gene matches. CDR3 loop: CASSSPSGFYNEQFF. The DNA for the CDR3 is TGTGCCAGCAGCTCCCCTAGCGGATTCTACAATGAGCAGTTCTTC.

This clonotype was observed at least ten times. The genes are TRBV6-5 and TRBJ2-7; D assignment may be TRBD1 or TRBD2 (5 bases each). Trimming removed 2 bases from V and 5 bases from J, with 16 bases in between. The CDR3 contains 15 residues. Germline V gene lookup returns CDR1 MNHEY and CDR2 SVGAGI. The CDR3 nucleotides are TGTGCCAGCAGTTACCTACCGGGGCCAGCAAACGAGCAGTACTTC. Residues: CASSYLPGPANEQYF.

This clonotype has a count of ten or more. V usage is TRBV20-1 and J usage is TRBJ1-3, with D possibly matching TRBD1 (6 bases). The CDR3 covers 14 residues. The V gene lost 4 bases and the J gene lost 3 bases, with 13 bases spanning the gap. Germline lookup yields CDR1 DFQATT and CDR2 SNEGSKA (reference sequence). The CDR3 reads CSATPGAVGNTIYF. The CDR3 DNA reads TGCAGTGCTACACCGGGGGCGGTTGGAAACACCATATATTTT.

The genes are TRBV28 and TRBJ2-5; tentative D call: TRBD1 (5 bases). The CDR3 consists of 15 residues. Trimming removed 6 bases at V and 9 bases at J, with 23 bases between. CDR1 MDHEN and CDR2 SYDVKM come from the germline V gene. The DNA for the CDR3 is TGTGCCAGCAGCTCACCCAATAGCTGGGCCAGGGCCCAGTACTTC. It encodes CASSSPNSWARAQYF.

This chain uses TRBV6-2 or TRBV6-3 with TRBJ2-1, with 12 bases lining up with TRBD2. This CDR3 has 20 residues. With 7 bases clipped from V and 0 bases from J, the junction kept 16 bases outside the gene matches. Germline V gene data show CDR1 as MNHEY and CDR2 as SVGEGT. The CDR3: CASNPWGRLAGVSSYNEQFF. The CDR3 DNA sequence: TGTGCCAGCAACCCCTGGGGGAGACTAGCGGGGGTTAGCTCCTACAATGAGCAGTTCTTC.

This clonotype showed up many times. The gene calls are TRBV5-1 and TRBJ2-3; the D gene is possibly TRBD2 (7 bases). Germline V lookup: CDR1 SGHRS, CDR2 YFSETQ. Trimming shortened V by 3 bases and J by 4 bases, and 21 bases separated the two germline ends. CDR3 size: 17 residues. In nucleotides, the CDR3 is TGCGCCAGCAGCTCCGGCGGGGGCGGGAGAGGGGCAGATACGCAGTATTTT. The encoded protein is CASSSGGGGRGADTQYF.

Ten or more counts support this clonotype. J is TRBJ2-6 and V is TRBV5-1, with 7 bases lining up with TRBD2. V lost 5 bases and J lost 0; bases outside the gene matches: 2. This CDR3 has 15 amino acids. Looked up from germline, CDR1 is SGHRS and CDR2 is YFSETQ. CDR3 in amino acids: CASSGGGSGANVLTF. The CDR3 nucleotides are TGCGCCAGCAGTGGGGGGGGCTCTGGGGCCAACGTCCTGACTTTC.

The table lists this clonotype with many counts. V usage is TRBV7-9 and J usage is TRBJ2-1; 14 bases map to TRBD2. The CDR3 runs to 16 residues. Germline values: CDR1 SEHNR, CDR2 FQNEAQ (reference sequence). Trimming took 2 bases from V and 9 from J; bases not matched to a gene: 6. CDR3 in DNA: TGTGCCAGCAGCTTAACGACTAGCGGGAGGGTGGGTGAGCAGTTCTTC. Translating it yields CASSLTTSGRVGEQFF.

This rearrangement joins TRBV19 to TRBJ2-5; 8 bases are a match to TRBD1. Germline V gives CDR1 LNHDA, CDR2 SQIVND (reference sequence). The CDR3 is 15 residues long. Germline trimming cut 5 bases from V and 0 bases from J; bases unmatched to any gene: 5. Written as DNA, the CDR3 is TGTGCCAGTAGTGACCGGACAGGGTACCAAGAGACCCAGTACTTC. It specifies CASSDRTGYQETQYF.

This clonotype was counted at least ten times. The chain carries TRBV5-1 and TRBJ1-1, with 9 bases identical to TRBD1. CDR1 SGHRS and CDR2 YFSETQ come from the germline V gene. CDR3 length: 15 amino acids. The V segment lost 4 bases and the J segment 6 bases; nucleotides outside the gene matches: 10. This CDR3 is CASSREQGARAEAFF. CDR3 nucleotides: TGCGCCAGCAGCCGAGAACAGGGGGCGAGGGCTGAAGCTTTCTTT.

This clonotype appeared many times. The CDR3, as DNA: TGTGCCTGGTTGGGACCGCGAGATAAAAACATTCAGTACTTC. Amino acid sequence: CAWLGPRDKNIQYF. The chain couples TRBV30 to TRBJ2-4; D could derive from TRBD1 or TRBD2 (5 bases each). The CDR3 is 14 residues long. Trimming took 5 bases from V and 4 from J, leaving 15 bases between them. CDR1 is GTSNPN and CDR2 is SVGIG in the germline V gene (reference sequence).

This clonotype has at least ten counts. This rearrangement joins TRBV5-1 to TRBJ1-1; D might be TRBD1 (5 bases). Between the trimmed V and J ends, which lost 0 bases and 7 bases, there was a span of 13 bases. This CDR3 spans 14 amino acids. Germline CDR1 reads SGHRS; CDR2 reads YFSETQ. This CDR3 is CASSLDMTDGEAFF. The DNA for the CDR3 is TGCGCCAGCAGCTTGGACATGACAGATGGTGAAGCTTTCTTT.

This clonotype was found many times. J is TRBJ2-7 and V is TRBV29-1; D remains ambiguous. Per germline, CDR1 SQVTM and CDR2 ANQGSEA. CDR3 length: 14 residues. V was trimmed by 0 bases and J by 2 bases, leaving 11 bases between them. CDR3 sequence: CSVEDRGQPYEQYF. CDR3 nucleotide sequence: TGCAGCGTTGAAGATCGTGGCCAGCCCTACGAGCAGTACTTC.

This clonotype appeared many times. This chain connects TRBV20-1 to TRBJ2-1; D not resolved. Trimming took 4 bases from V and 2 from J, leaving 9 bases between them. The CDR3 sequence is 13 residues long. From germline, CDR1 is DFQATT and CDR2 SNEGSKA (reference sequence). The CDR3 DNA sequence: TGCAGTGCTAAGCCGACCCCCTACAATGAGCAGTTCTTC. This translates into CSAKPTPYNEQFF.

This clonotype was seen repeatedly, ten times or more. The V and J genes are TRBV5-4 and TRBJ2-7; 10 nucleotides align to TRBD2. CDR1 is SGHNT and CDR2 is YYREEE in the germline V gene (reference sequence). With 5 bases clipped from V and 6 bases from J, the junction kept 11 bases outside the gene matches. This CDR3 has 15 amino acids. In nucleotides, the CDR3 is TGTGCCAGCAGATTCGCAGGGACTAGCGCCCGCGAGCAGTACTTC. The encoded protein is CASRFAGTSAREQYF.

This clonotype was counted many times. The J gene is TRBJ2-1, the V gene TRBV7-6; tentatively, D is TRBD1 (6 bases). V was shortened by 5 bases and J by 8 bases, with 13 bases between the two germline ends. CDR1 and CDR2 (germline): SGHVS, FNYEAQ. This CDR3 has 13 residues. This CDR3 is CASSEIEGDEQFF. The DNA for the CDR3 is TGTGCCAGCAGCGAAATCGAGGGGGATGAGCAGTTCTTC. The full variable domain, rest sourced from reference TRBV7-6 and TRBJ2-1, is GAGVSQSPRYKVTKRGQDVALRCDPISGHVSLYWYRQALGQGPEFLTYFNYEAQQDKSGLPNDRFSAERPEGSISTLTIQRTEQRDSAMYRCASSEIEGDEQFFGPGTRLTVL.

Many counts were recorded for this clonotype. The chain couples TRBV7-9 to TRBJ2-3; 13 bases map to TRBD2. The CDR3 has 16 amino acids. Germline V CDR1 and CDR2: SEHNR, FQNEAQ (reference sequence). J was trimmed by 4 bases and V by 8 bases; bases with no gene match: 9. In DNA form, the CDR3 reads TGTGCCAGCTTGACTAGCGGGGGGAAAGGGGCAGATACGCAGTATTTT. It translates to CASLTSGGKGADTQYF.

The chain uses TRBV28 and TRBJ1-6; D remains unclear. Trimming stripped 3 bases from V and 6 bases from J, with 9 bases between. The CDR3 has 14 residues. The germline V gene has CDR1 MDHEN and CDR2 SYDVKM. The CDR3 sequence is CASSFGNSNSPLHF. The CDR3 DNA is TGTGCCAGCAGTTTCGGGAACAGTAATTCACCCCTCCACTTT.

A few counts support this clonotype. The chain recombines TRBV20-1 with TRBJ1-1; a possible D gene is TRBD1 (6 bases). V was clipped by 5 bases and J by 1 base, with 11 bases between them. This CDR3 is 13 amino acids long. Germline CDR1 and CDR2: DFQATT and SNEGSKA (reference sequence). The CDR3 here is CSAWGPANTEAFF. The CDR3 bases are TGCAGTGCTTGGGGGCCGGCGAACACTGAAGCTTTCTTT.

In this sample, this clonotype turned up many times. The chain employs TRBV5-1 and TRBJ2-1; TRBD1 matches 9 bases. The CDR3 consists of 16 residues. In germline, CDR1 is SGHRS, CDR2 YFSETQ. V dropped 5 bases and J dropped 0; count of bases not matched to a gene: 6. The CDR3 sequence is CASRPTGGGSYNEQFF. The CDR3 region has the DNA TGCGCCAGCAGACCTACAGGGGGCGGCTCCTACAATGAGCAGTTCTTC.